Presented here are 25 T cell receptor beta chains from one specimen sequenced in a study of T cell responses to AZD1222 COVID-19 vaccine. Here immunoSEQ multiplex PCR was the method, and the copy in TCRdb shows in-frame clones only, minus some. The table includes fewer than 150,000 clones, approximately 88% detected once. The material sequenced was peripheral blood, taken 28 days after the second AZD1222 dose. Receptors were obtained from an adult who received the AZD1222 COVID-19 vaccine.

The chain employs TRBV7-6 and TRBJ2-7; 7 bases agree with TRBD2. Germline assignment: CDR1 SGHVS and CDR2 FNYEAQ. This CDR3 has 16 residues. J gave up 4 bases and V 0 bases, and 9 bases lay outside the gene matches. The CDR3 region is CASSLAGAGTTYEQYF. The CDR3 coding sequence is TGTGCCAGCAGCTTAGCCGGGGCCGGGACTACTTACGAGCAGTACTTC.

V usage is TRBV11-2 and J usage is TRBJ2-2; 8 bases map to TRBD1. Germline V gene sequence: CDR1 SGHAT, CDR2 FQNNGV. With V trimmed by 3 bases and J by 4 bases, 1 base remained unmatched. The CDR3 contains 14 residues. CDR3 DNA sequence: TGTGCCAGCAGCTTTACAGGGGGCACCGGGGAGCTGTTTTTT. It translates to CASSFTGGTGELFF.

CDR3 in DNA: TGTGCCAGCAGCCAAGAACGGAATGGCTACAATGAGCAGTTCTTC. Its translation: CASSQERNGYNEQFF. The rearrangement uses TRBV4-2 and TRBJ2-1; no clear D. The CDR3 has 15 amino acids. The V and J ends lost 0 bases and 3 bases respectively, with 9 bases between them. CDR1 is LGHNA, CDR2 YNFKEQ, per germline.

This chain links TRBV2 with TRBJ1-6; no definite D call. Germline-derived CDR1 and CDR2 are SNHLY and FYNNEI. Trimming took 8 bases from V and 6 from J, leaving 14 bases between them. This CDR3 is built from 14 residues. This chain's CDR3 is CASLPGLVNSPLHF. The CDR3 DNA reads as TGTGCCAGCCTTCCGGGTCTCGTTAATTCACCCCTCCACTTT.

By proportion, this clone is medium-sized. CDR3 nucleotides: TGTGCCAGAAGTCGGGGCCGGGCCGTACCTAACTATGGCTACACCTTC. Translated, it gives CARSRGRAVPNYGYTF. The gene calls are TRBV5-3 and TRBJ1-2, with a weak D call TRBD1 (5 bases). TRBV5-3 has ORF status, its function being uncertain. The CDR3 runs 16 residues. V dropped 5 bases and J dropped 0 bases, with 17 bases sitting between them.

The J gene is TRBJ1-1, the V gene TRBV7-8; D perhaps matches TRBD1 (6 bases). With 5 bases removed from V and 0 bases from J, the gap between germline ends came to 10 bases. The CDR3 spans 14 residues. The germline gives CDR1 SGHVS, CDR2 FQNEAQ. Written as DNA, the CDR3 is TGTGCCAGCAGCCCGGGGGCTTTGAACACTGAAGCTTTCTTT. Its translation: CASSPGALNTEAFF.

This clone was seen a single time. The chain uses TRBV4-3 and TRBJ1-5; a possible D gene is TRBD1 (5 bases). The CDR3 is 14 residues long. Germline CDR1 LGHNA, CDR2 YSLEER. The ends were cut back, 3 bases at V and 7 bases at J, with 13 bases in the middle. This CDR3 is CASSQPLGQQPQHF. The CDR3 region has the DNA TGCGCCAGCAGCCAGCCATTGGGGCAGCAGCCCCAGCATTTT.

Comments on this clone: A much larger clone differs by one base, so this may be a read error. This rearrangement joins TRBV27 to TRBJ1-5; tentatively, D is TRBD1 (5 bases). The germline CDR1 and CDR2 sequences are MNHEY and SMNVEV (reference sequence). The CDR3 is 16 amino acids. CDR3 sequence reads: CASSLRTPYSNQLQHF. DNA for the CDR3: TGTGCCAGCAGTCTTCGGACACCCTATAGCAATCAGCTCCAGCATTTT.

The chain employs TRBV6-5 and TRBJ2-7; 7 bases align to TRBD1. Trimming removed 0 bases from V and 2 bases from J; junction bases left unmatched: 7. The CDR3 contains 16 residues. Germline CDR1 reads MNHEY; CDR2 reads SVGAGI. CDR3: CASSYSTWDRPYEQYF. CDR3 coding DNA: TGTGCCAGCAGTTACTCGACCTGGGACAGACCCTACGAGCAGTACTTC.

The chain has TRBV7-9 and TRBJ1-3; no definite D call. The CDR3 is 14 residues long. The V and J ends lost 0 bases and 0 bases respectively, with 3 bases between them. From germline, CDR1 is SEHNR and CDR2 FQNEAQ (reference sequence). CDR3 residues: CASSLASSGNTIYF. The CDR3 DNA reads as TGTGCCAGCAGCTTAGCCTCCTCTGGAAACACCATATATTTT. Filled out from reference TRBV7-9 and TRBJ1-3, the complete variable domain reads DTGVSQNPRHKITKRGQNVTFRCDPISEHNRLYWYRQTLGQGPEFLTYFQNEAQLEKSRLLSDRFSAERPKGSFSTLEIQRTEQGDSAMYLCASSLASSGNTIYFGEGSWLTVV.

The rearrangement joins TRBV4-3 to TRBJ1-1; D is ambiguous. Trimming took off 4 bases at V and 0 bases at J, with 12 bases between the two ends. This CDR3 comprises 15 residues. The germline V gene has CDR1 LGHNA and CDR2 YSLEER. Here the CDR3 reads CASSRGGGLNTEAFF. DNA for the CDR3: TGCGCCAGCAGCCGCGGCGGAGGACTGAACACTGAAGCTTTCTTT.

The CDR3 here is CASSQASETQYF. The CDR3 bases are TGTGCCAGCAGCCAAGCCAGCGAGACCCAGTACTTC. J is TRBJ2-5 and V is TRBV3-1 (or the pseudogene TRBV3-2); D is unclear. V shed 1 base and J shed 5 bases, with 5 bases lying between them. Germline V gene lookup returns CDR1 LGHDT and CDR2 YNNKEL (reference sequence). This CDR3 contains 12 residues.

The chain combines TRBV12-3 or TRBV12-4 with TRBJ1-1; weak D call: TRBD1 (6 bases). This CDR3 is built from 13 residues. V lost 9 bases to trimming and J lost 0 bases, with 11 bases between them. The DNA of the CDR3 is TGTGCCAGTCACAGGGACATGAACACTGAAGCTTTCTTT. It translates to CASHRDMNTEAFF.

The gene calls are TRBV7-9 and TRBJ1-5; D gene uncertain. The V gene's germline CDR1 is SEHNR and CDR2 FQNEAQ (reference sequence). The V end lost 1 base, the J end lost 0 bases, and 7 bases lay between the germline ends. This CDR3 has 15 residues. CDR3: CASSLGDLSNQPQHF. The CDR3 nucleotides read TGTGCCAGCAGCTTAGGAGACCTTAGCAATCAGCCCCAGCATTTT.

The genes are TRBV24-1 and TRBJ2-3; TRBD2 matches 7 bases. CDR1 is KGHDR and CDR2 is SFDVKD in the germline V gene. The V segment lost 6 bases and the J segment 0 bases; nucleotides outside the gene matches: 5. There are 15 residues in the CDR3. CDR3: CATSFSGVSTDTQYF. The CDR3 DNA follows: TGTGCCACCAGTTTCAGCGGGGTTAGCACAGATACGCAGTATTTT.

The chain is built from TRBV9 and TRBJ2-1; 9 nucleotides align to TRBD1. Germline CDR1 SGDLS, CDR2 YYNGEE. J was trimmed by 8 bases and V by 0 bases; bases with no gene match: 3. CDR3 size: 14 residues. The CDR3 reads CASSVGTGVDEQFF. DNA of the CDR3: TGTGCCAGCAGCGTAGGGACAGGGGTGGATGAGCAGTTCTTC.

This chain connects TRBV19 to TRBJ2-3; D is perhaps TRBD1 or TRBD2 (7 bases each). Trimming removed 3 bases from V and 4 bases from J, with 17 bases in between. The CDR3 length is 16 residues. In germline, CDR1 is LNHDA, CDR2 SQIVND (reference sequence). As DNA, the CDR3 is TGTGCCAGTAGTATCGAGGGCAGGGGGAGGGCAGATACGCAGTATTTT. Amino acid sequence: CASSIEGRGRADTQYF.

There are a few counts of this clone. The rearrangement joins TRBV4-3 to TRBJ2-7, with TRBD1 matching over 8 bases. V shed 4 bases, J shed 3 bases, and the junction held 8 bases outside the gene matches. The CDR3 contains 15 residues. Germline values: CDR1 LGHNA, CDR2 YSLEER. CDR3: CASSPGAGGNYEQYF. The CDR3 coding sequence is TGCGCCAGCAGCCCGGGGGCAGGGGGCAACTACGAGCAGTACTTC.

This chain connects TRBV9 to TRBJ1-1; 7 bases are shared with TRBD1. V shed 4 bases and J 10 bases; nucleotides not matched to a gene: 10. There are 13 residues in the CDR3. Germline V gives CDR1 SGDLS, CDR2 YYNGEE. DNA of the CDR3: TGTGCCAGCAGCCCCCGGGACAGAGATCGAGCTTTCTTT. Protein product: CASSPRDRDRAFF.

The genes are TRBV9 and TRBJ2-1, with a possible D match to TRBD1 (6 bases). Trimming took 2 bases from V and 5 from J, leaving 17 bases between them. The germline CDR1 and CDR2 sequences are SGDLS and YYNGEE. The CDR3 extends over 16 amino acids. Here the CDR3 reads CASSVQTGGSNNEQFF. CDR3 DNA: TGTGCCAGCAGCGTCCAGACAGGCGGCTCAAACAATGAGCAGTTCTTC.

V gene TRBV7-3 combines with J gene TRBJ1-2; D is ambiguous. CDR3 length: 14 amino acids. The V end was cut by 1 base, the J end by 4 bases, with 10 bases between. Germline V CDR1 and CDR2: SGHTA, FQGTGA. CDR3 in DNA: TGTGCCAGCAGCTTAAATGCGGAAGCCTATGGCTACACCTTC. It encodes CASSLNAEAYGYTF.

V usage is TRBV7-7 and J usage is TRBJ2-2; a possible D gene is TRBD2 (5 bases). Germline-derived CDR1 and CDR2 are SSHAT and FNYEAQ (reference sequence). Trimming removed 5 bases at V and 6 bases at J, with 16 bases between. The CDR3 loop spans 15 amino acids. The CDR3 protein is CASSPTSYMPGELFF. In DNA form, the CDR3 reads TGTGCCAGCAGCCCAACTAGTTATATGCCCGGGGAGCTGTTTTTT.

The J gene is TRBJ1-3, the V gene TRBV5-1, with no clear D. The CDR3 runs 14 residues. CDR1 and CDR2 (germline): SGHRS, YFSETQ. V lost 0 bases and J lost 6, with 10 bases in between. The CDR3 is CASSLDGEANTIYF. CDR3 DNA sequence: TGCGCCAGCAGCTTGGATGGGGAAGCAAACACCATATATTTT.

The CDR3 sequence: CATSAGLAGGRETQYF. Written as DNA, the CDR3 is TGTGCCACCAGTGCGGGGCTAGCGGGGGGACGGGAGACCCAGTACTTC. The rearrangement joins TRBV24-1 to TRBJ2-5, with 11 bases aligning to TRBD2. Germline values: CDR1 KGHDR, CDR2 SFDVKD. The trim removed 5 bases at V and 5 bases at J, leaving 9 bases unmatched. This CDR3 spans 16 amino acids.

V gene TRBV15 combines with J gene TRBJ1-1, with D unresolved. The CDR3 is 13 amino acids. Germline loops: CDR1 LNHNV, CDR2 YYDKDF (reference sequence). The ends were cut back, 4 bases at V and 0 bases at J, with 6 bases in the middle. The CDR3: CATSTDLNTEAFF. For the CDR3, the DNA is TGTGCCACCAGCACCGATCTGAACACTGAAGCTTTCTTT.